The 28 T cell receptor beta chains below were found in one sample sequenced in a study of beta chain features in type 1 diabetes. cDNA synthesis used the whole RNA isolate, giving expressed TCRB sequences. Sequencing was performed with immunoSEQ multiplex PCR; in TCRdb, only in-frame clones are kept and a portion is missing. The table records 330,000 or so clones, 12% to 15% of them present only once. Sequences were obtained from central memory CD4+ T cells from blood. These receptors came from a man aged 25 to 40 in good health.

There are a few counts of this clone. The rearrangement uses TRBV4-2 and TRBJ1-1, with no clear D. Germline-derived CDR1 and CDR2 are LGHNA and YNFKEQ. Deletions cut 1 base from V and 6 bases from J, with 12 bases between. CDR3 size: 14 residues. The CDR3 here is CASSQGEGFSEAFF. CDR3 nucleotide sequence: TGTGCCAGCAGCCAAGGGGAAGGGTTCTCTGAAGCTTTCTTT.

Remarks on this clone: Other DNA sequences in the sample encode the same CDR3. The V and J genes are TRBV7-9 and TRBJ1-1; D possibly corresponds to TRBD1 (6 bases). The CDR3 is 13 amino acids. V lost 3 bases and J 5 bases, leaving 10 bases between the germline ends. Germline V gives CDR1 SEHNR, CDR2 FQNEAQ (reference sequence). The DNA of the CDR3 is TGTGCCAGCAGCTTGAGCAGGGGAACTGAAGCTTTCTTT. It is translated as CASSLSRGTEAFF.

A few counts support this clone. This chain uses TRBV7-3 with TRBJ1-1; D gene unclear. CDR3 size: 13 residues. Germline assignment: CDR1 SGHTA and CDR2 FQGTGA. V lost 5 bases to trimming and J lost 2 bases, with 9 bases between them. As DNA, the CDR3 is TGTGCCAGCAGCCCTACAGATAACACTGAAGCTTTCTTT. Protein: CASSPTDNTEAFF. Combining the CDR3 with reference TRBV7-3 and TRBJ1-1 gives the whole variable domain GAGVSQTPSNKVTEKGKYVELRCDPISGHTALYWYRQSLGQGPEFLIYFQGTGAADDSGLPNDRFFAVRPEGSVSTLKIQRTERGDSAVYLCASSPTDNTEAFFGQGTRLTVV.

This clone has a handful of counts. The chain combines TRBV7-8 with TRBJ1-1; 9 nucleotides agree with TRBD1. The CDR3 has 15 amino acids. The V and J ends lost 8 bases and 0 bases, in that order; junction bases with no gene match: 7. Germline CDR1 SGHVS, CDR2 FQNEAQ. CDR3: CASQEQGALNTEAFF. The CDR3 coding sequence is TGTGCCAGCCAGGAACAGGGGGCACTGAACACTGAAGCTTTCTTT. The full variable domain, completed using reference TRBV7-8 and TRBJ1-1, is GAGVSQSPRYKVAKRGQDVALRCDPISGHVSLFWYQQALGQGPEFLTYFQNEAQLDKSGLPSDRFFAERPEGSVSTLKIQRTQQEDSAVYLCASQEQGALNTEAFFGQGTRLTVV.

A few counts support this clone. The chain links TRBV19 to TRBJ2-1, with no clear D. The germline V and J ends were trimmed by 2 bases and 7 bases, with 3 bases remaining between them. The CDR3 is 11 residues long. Germline V gene data show CDR1 as LNHDA and CDR2 as SQIVND (reference sequence). The CDR3 region is CASSITNEQFF. As DNA, the CDR3 is TGTGCCAGTAGTATAACGAATGAGCAGTTCTTC.

This clone was detected only a few times. The V call is TRBV6-6, the J call TRBJ1-1; the match to TRBD1 covers 9 bases. The CDR3 totals 16 residues. Trimming removed 8 bases from V and 6 bases from J; junction bases left unmatched: 16. From germline, CDR1 is MNHNY and CDR2 SVGAGI (reference sequence). In DNA form, the CDR3 reads TGTGCCAGCGCCCCCACCGGGACAGGGAAAAAGGCTGAAGCTTTCTTT. Translating gives CASAPTGTGKKAEAFF.

The chain has TRBV15 and TRBJ2-3; 13 bases are a match to TRBD2. Trimming cost V 6 bases and J 3 bases; bases outside gene matches: 3. The CDR3 sequence is 15 residues long. In germline, CDR1 is LNHNV, CDR2 YYDKDF (reference sequence). The CDR3 DNA sequence: TGTGCCACCAGTGGGACTAGCGGGGTTACAGATACGCAGTATTTT. Encoded protein: CATSGTSGVTDTQYF.

V usage is TRBV27 and J usage is TRBJ1-3; 7 positions agree with TRBD1. Germline CDR1 is MNHEY and CDR2 is SMNVEV (reference sequence). V dropped 10 bases and J dropped 0; count of bases not matched to a gene: 6. The CDR3 spans 14 residues. CDR3 coding DNA: TGTGCCACCAGGGGACAGAGCTCTGGAAACACCATATATTTT. Its translation is CATRGQSSGNTIYF.

As concerns this clone: Other DNA variants within this sample encode the same CDR3. The chain employs TRBV6-5 and TRBJ1-5; TRBD1 is a possible D gene (5 bases). Trimming shortened V by 5 bases and J by 6 bases, and 14 bases separated the two germline ends. The CDR3 runs 14 residues. Per the germline V gene, CDR1 is MNHEY and CDR2 is SVGAGI. The CDR3, as DNA: TGTGCCAGCAGTGAAGGACGGGGCGGTCAGCCCCAGCATTTT. The encoded protein is CASSEGRGGQPQHF.

The gene calls are TRBV15 and TRBJ2-5, with unresolved D. Trimming shortened V by 0 bases and J by 7 bases, and 18 bases separated the two germline ends. This CDR3 has 16 residues. Germline V gene sequence: CDR1 LNHNV, CDR2 YYDKDF (reference sequence). CDR3 nucleotides: TGTGCCACCAGCAGAGATTACGGAGAGAATTTTGGGACCCAGTACTTC. Translation gives CATSRDYGENFGTQYF.

This clone has a single count. The chain has TRBV7-7 and TRBJ2-6; D not resolved. The CDR3 covers 15 residues. Germline-derived CDR1 and CDR2 are SSHAT and FNYEAQ (reference sequence). V was clipped by 5 bases and J by 0 bases, with 8 bases between them. The CDR3 loop reads CASSAAFSGANVLTF. CDR3 sequence (DNA): TGTGCCAGCAGCGCGGCCTTCTCTGGGGCCAACGTCCTGACTTTC.

About this clone itself: The junction departs from germline at one end; a sequencing error may be responsible. The chain uses TRBV7-8 and TRBJ2-4; D not resolved. Germline assignment: CDR1 SGHVS and CDR2 FQNEAQ. This CDR3 has 13 amino acids. The DNA for the CDR3 is TGTGCCGGCAGCTTACCACCGGTGGACATTCAGTACTTC. Its protein is CAGSLPPVDIQYF.

This clone was seen a handful of times. The V gene is TRBV5-1, the J gene TRBJ2-1; D remains ambiguous. This CDR3 is built from 16 residues. V was shortened by 4 bases and J by 4 bases, with 18 bases between the two germline ends. Germline CDR1 SGHRS, CDR2 YFSETQ. The CDR3 DNA reads TGCGCCAGCAGCCCATCAGAGGCTTCAAATTACAATGAGCAGTTCTTC. It specifies CASSPSEASNYNEQFF.

The rearrangement uses TRBV19 and TRBJ2-5; D could derive from TRBD1 or TRBD2 (5 bases each). Trimming took off 6 bases at V and 4 bases at J, with 18 bases between the two ends. The CDR3 extends over 15 amino acids. CDR1 is LNHDA, CDR2 SQIVND, per germline (reference sequence). The CDR3 loop is CASRVRGNRRETQYF. The CDR3 nucleotides are TGTGCCAGTAGGGTGAGGGGTAATCGGCGAGAGACCCAGTACTTC.

The rearrangement joins TRBV7-9 to TRBJ1-3; D is undetermined. Deletions cut 2 bases from V and 3 bases from J, with 8 bases between. The CDR3 has 14 amino acids. CDR1 SEHNR and CDR2 FQNEAQ come from the germline V gene (reference sequence). CDR3 in amino acids: CASSLNSGGNTIYF. CDR3 DNA: TGTGCCAGCAGCTTAAATAGCGGTGGAAACACCATATATTTT.

This clone was seen at least ten times. CDR3 loop: CASSMGRLDEQYV. The CDR3 DNA follows: TGTGCCAGCTCCATGGGACGCCTCGACGAGCAGTACGTC. The chain links TRBV18 to TRBJ2-7, with D possibly being TRBD1 or TRBD2 (5 bases each). Trimming pared 6 bases from V and 5 bases from J, leaving 14 bases between. Germline lookup yields CDR1 KGHSH and CDR2 LQKENI. This CDR3 has 13 residues.

V gene TRBV7-9 combines with J gene TRBJ2-5; TRBD2 matches 9 bases. The CDR3 runs to 15 residues. Germline V lookup: CDR1 SEHNR, CDR2 FQNEAQ (reference sequence). Germline trimming cut 3 bases from V and 5 bases from J; bases unmatched to any gene: 7. This chain's CDR3 is CASSLSSGDGETQYF. CDR3 bases: TGTGCCAGCAGCTTGTCTAGCGGGGATGGCGAGACCCAGTACTTC.

V gene TRBV5-6 combines with J gene TRBJ1-2, with no clear D. CDR3 length equals 13 residues. The germline gives CDR1 SGHDT, CDR2 YYEEEE. The ends were cut back, 0 bases at V and 2 bases at J, with 5 bases in the middle. CDR3 loop: CASSLEGNYGYTF. CDR3 DNA sequence: TGTGCCAGCAGCTTGGAGGGAAACTATGGCTACACCTTC.

This clone appeared a few times. The rearrangement links TRBV10-3 to TRBJ1-1; D unclear. The CDR3 consists of 12 residues. V shed 2 bases and J shed 3 bases, with 4 bases lying between them. Germline V gives CDR1 ENHRY, CDR2 SYGVKD. DNA of the CDR3: TGTGCCATCAGTGAGATGGACACTGAAGCTTTCTTT. As protein: CAISEMDTEAFF.

This clone occurred many times. This chain joins TRBV4-2 and TRBJ1-1; D remains ambiguous. The germline gives CDR1 LGHNA, CDR2 YNFKEQ. Trimming took 0 bases from V and 6 from J, leaving 5 bases between them. CDR3 length equals 12 residues. The CDR3 DNA reads TGTGCCAGCAGCCAAGAGGCAGCTGAAGCTTTCTTT. Translated, it gives CASSQEAAEAFF.

The chain is built from TRBV30 and TRBJ2-6; D remains unclear. Germline CDR1 GTSNPN, CDR2 SVGIG (reference sequence). Trimming took 7 bases from V and 3 from J, leaving 10 bases between them. The CDR3 has 13 residues. CDR3 nucleotide sequence: TGTGCCTTATCCTTGGGTGGGGCCAACGTCCTGACTTTC. This encodes CALSLGGANVLTF.

This clone was found a few times. The rearrangement links TRBV5-4 to TRBJ2-7; TRBD1 agrees at 12 bases. This CDR3 is 16 amino acids long. Germline V gene lookup returns CDR1 SGHNT and CDR2 YYREEE (reference sequence). V was clipped by 2 bases and J by 3 bases; unmatched bases: 6. CDR3 sequence reads: CASSFSGTGGLYEQYV. In DNA form, the CDR3 reads TGTGCCAGCAGCTTTAGTGGGACAGGGGGCCTCTACGAGCAGTACGTC.

This chain uses TRBV6-5 with TRBJ2-7; unclear D gene. The CDR3 is 13 amino acids. Trimming cost V 2 bases and J 3 bases, with 8 bases left between them. Germline V gives CDR1 MNHEY, CDR2 SVGAGI. CDR3 in amino acids: CASSYDADYEQYF. CDR3 DNA sequence: TGTGCCAGCAGTTACGACGCCGACTACGAGCAGTACTTC.

This clone has a count of ten or more. The rearrangement joins TRBV2 to TRBJ2-5; 10 positions agree with TRBD1. CDR1 is SNHLY, CDR2 FYNNEI, per germline. Losses at the gene ends were 4 bases for V and 4 bases for J; bases not matched to a gene: 6. This CDR3 is built from 15 residues. CDR3 residues: CASSGRDRGSETQYF. The DNA for the CDR3 is TGTGCCAGCAGTGGGAGGGACAGGGGCTCAGAGACCCAGTACTTC.

The chain employs TRBV2 and TRBJ2-6, with 7 bases that match TRBD1. The trim removed 6 bases at V and 0 bases at J, leaving 2 bases unmatched. The length of the CDR3 is 15 residues. The germline gives CDR1 SNHLY, CDR2 FYNNEI. For the CDR3, the DNA is TGTGCCAGCAGCCGGGACAGCTCTGGGGCCAACGTCCTGACTTTC. Protein product: CASSRDSSGANVLTF.

V is TRBV10-3 and J is TRBJ2-7, with D unclear. The CDR3 contains 15 residues. CDR1 is ENHRY and CDR2 is SYGVKD in the germline V gene. The CDR3 region is CASSEFSTESAVQYV. The CDR3 DNA reads TGTGCCAGCAGTGAATTCAGTACGGAGTCTGCGGTGCAGTACGTC.

This clone was counted between two and nine times. One end of the junction fails to match germline, which may point to a read error. The genes are TRBV4-3 and TRBJ1-3; D remains ambiguous. The CDR3 runs to 17 residues. Germline V CDR1 and CDR2: LGHNA, YSLEER. The CDR3 protein is CASSEDLQTNSGNTIYF. CDR3 DNA: TGCGCCAGCAGCGAAGACCTTCAGACCAACTCTGGAAACACCATATATTTT.

V and J are TRBV14 and TRBJ1-1; D unresolved. The germline V and J ends were trimmed by 0 bases and 9 bases, with 11 bases remaining between them. The CDR3 has 13 amino acids. Per germline, CDR1 SGHDN and CDR2 FVKESK. The DNA for the CDR3 is TGTGCCAGCAGCCAAGATAGAGCAGGACAAGCTTTCTTT. It encodes CASSQDRAGQAFF. The entire variable domain, with the rest obtained from reference TRBV14 and TRBJ1-1, is as follows: EAGVTQFPSHSVIEKGQTVTLRCDPISGHDNLYWYRRVMGKEIKFLLHFVKESKQDESGMPNNRFLAERTGGTYSTLKVQPAELEDSGVYFCASSQDRAGQAFFGQGTRLTVV.